This T cell receptor beta chain was retrieved from a study of blood T cell repertoires in COVID-19. Study-wide context: Spain, Italy and the United States supplied samples that represented acute and convalescent COVID-19. The analysed material was cDNA or gDNA that came from T cells, B-cell-depleted T cells, or PBMCs.

Germline loops: CDR1 MNHNS, CDR2 SASEGT. The CDR3 loop spans 14 amino acids. J gave up 9 bases and V 3 bases, and 7 bases lay outside the gene matches. Per the authors' pipeline: Researchers report that nucleated cell counts were estimated from reference gene primer amplification. The assay was immunoSEQ multiplex PCR, and TCRdb's table has in-frame clones only and misses some. The DNA was the basis for D and trimming; V, J and clone size are from that table. The sample shows about 220,000 clones, about 84% of them seen only once. The sequencing input was peripheral blood. V gene TRBV6-1 combines with J gene TRBJ2-1; 8 nucleotides line up with TRBD1. This receptor was taken from a human donor in a cohort sampled during active COVID-19. The CDR3 coding sequence is TGTGCCAGCAGTGAGTTGGACAGGGCGGGTGAGCAGTTCTTC. Protein: CASSELDRAGEQFF.